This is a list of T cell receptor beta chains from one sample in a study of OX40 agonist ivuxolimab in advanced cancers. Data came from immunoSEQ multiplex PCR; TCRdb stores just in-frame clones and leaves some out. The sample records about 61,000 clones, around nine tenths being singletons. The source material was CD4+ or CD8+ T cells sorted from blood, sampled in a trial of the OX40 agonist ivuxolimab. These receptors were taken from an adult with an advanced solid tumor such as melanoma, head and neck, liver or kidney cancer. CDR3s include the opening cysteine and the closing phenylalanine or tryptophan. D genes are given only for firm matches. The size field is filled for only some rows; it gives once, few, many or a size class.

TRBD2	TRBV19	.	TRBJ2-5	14	TGTGCCAGTAGGGTGAGCGGGGGGATCGAGACCCAGTACTTC	CASRVSGGIETQYF
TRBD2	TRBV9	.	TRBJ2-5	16	TGTGCCAGCAGCGTAGGACTAGCGGGGGTCCAAGAGACCCAGTACTTC	CASSVGLAGVQETQYF
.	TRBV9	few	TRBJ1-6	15	TGTGCCAGCAGCGTAGAGGGACGAGGAAATTCACCCCTCCACTTT	CASSVEGRGNSPLHF
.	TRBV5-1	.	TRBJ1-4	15	TGCGCCAGCAGCTTGAATGGAGCAACTAATGAAAAACTGTTTTTT	CASSLNGATNEKLFF
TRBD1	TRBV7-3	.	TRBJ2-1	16	TGTGCCAGCAGCTCCAGGACAGGCGAACACTACAATGAGCAGTTCTTC	CASSSRTGEHYNEQFF
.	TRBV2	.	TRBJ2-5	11	TGTGCCAGCAGTGAAGGGACTCCCCAGTACTTC	CASSEGTPQYF
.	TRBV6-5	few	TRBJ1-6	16	TGTGCCAGCAGTTACTCGGGCACCTCCTATAATTCACCCCTCCACTTT	CASSYSGTSYNSPLHF
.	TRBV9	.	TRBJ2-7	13	TGTGCCAGCAGCCCACAGGGATTCTACGAGCAGTACTTC	CASSPQGFYEQYF
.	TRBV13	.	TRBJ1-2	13	TGTGCCAGCAGCTTGACCGGTGTATATGGCTACACCTTC	CASSLTGVYGYTF
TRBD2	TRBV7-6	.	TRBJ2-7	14	TGTGCCAGCAGTTCACTAGCGGGGGCCTACGAGCAGTACTTC	CASSSLAGAYEQYF
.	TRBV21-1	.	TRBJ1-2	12	TGTGCCGGCGACAGGGCCAACTATGGCTACACCTTC	CAGDRANYGYTF
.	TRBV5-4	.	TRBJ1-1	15	TGTGCCAGCAGCTCAGACGTTTACAGGGTGACTGAAGCTTTCTTT	CASSSDVYRVTEAFF
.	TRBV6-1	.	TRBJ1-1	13	TGTGCCAGCAAAACAGGGTGGAACACTGAAGCTTTCTTT	CASKTGWNTEAFF
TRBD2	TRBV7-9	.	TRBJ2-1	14	TGTGCCAGCAGCTTTAGCGGGGGGATAGATGAGCAGTTCTTC	CASSFSGGIDEQFF
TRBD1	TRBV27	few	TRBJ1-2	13	TGTGCCAGCAGTGTCACCGGGACAGTCGGCTACACCTTC	CASSVTGTVGYTF
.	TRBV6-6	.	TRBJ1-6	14	TGTGCCAGCTGTAGGGAGTCCTATAATTCACCCCTCCACTTT	CASCRESYNSPLHF
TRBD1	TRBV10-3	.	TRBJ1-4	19	TGTGCCATCAGTGAATCTTTTACAGGGGACGGTAACTATAATGAAAAACTGTTTTTT	CAISESFTGDGNYNEKLFF
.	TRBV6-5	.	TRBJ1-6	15	TGTGCCAGCAGTTACTCGGGGACACATAATTCACCCCTCCACTTT	CASSYSGTHNSPLHF
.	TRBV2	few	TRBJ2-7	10	TGTGCCAGCAGTGATTTGCGGCAGTACTTC	CASSDLRQYF
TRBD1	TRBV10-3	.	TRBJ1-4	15	TGTGCCATCAGTGAGTCGACAGGGATTAATGAAAAACTGTTTTTT	CAISESTGINEKLFF
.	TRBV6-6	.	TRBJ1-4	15	TGTGCCAGCAGTTCTCCGACAGGTAGCGGGGCAAAACTGTTTTTT	CASSSPTGSGAKLFF
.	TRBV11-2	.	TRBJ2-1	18	TGTGCCAGCAGCTTAGAGGTCCCGGACAGCCGGTCCTACAATGAGCAGTTCTTC	CASSLEVPDSRSYNEQFF
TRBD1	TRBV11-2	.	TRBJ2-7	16	TGTGCCAGCAGCTTAGAGGCTTGGACAGGGGACTACGAGCAGTACTTC	CASSLEAWTGDYEQYF
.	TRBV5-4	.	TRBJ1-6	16	TGTGCCAGCAGCTTGGAGGGTGGACTGATCAATTCACCCCTCCACTTT	CASSLEGGLINSPLHF
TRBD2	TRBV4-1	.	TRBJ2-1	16	TGCGCCAGCAGCCAAGACGAGCGGGGGGGCCGAAAGGAGCAGTTCTTC	CASSQDERGGRKEQFF
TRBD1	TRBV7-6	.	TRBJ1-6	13	TGTGCCAGCAGCCGACAGGGTAATTCACCCCTCCACTTT	CASSRQGNSPLHF
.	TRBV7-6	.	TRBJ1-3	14	TGTGCCAGCAGCTTACAGAGGGAAGGAAACACCATATATTTT	CASSLQREGNTIYF
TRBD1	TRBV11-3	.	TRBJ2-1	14	TGTGCCAGCAGCTCCCGACAGGGGTACAATGAGCAGTTCTTC	CASSSRQGYNEQFF
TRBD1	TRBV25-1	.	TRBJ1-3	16	TGTGCCAGCAGTGAGTGGGGACAGGGCTCTGGAAACACCATATATTTT	CASSEWGQGSGNTIYF
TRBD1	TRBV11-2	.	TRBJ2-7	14	TGTGCCAGCAGCTCAAACAGGGGTGGCTACGAGCAGTACTTC	CASSSNRGGYEQYF
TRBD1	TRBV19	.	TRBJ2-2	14	TGTGCCACAAGCGACAGGGGTCTTGCAGGGGAGCTGTTTTTT	CATSDRGLAGELFF
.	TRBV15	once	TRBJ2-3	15	TGTGCCACCAGCAGAGATGGGGTTAACACAGATACGCAGTATTTT	CATSRDGVNTDTQYF
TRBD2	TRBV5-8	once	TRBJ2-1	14	TGTGCCAGCAGCCGGACTAGCGGGGGCAATGAGCAGTTCTTC	CASSRTSGGNEQFF
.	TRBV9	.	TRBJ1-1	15	TGTGCCAGCAGCACTGGACAGTCGAGGAACACTGAAGCTTTCTTT	CASSTGQSRNTEAFF